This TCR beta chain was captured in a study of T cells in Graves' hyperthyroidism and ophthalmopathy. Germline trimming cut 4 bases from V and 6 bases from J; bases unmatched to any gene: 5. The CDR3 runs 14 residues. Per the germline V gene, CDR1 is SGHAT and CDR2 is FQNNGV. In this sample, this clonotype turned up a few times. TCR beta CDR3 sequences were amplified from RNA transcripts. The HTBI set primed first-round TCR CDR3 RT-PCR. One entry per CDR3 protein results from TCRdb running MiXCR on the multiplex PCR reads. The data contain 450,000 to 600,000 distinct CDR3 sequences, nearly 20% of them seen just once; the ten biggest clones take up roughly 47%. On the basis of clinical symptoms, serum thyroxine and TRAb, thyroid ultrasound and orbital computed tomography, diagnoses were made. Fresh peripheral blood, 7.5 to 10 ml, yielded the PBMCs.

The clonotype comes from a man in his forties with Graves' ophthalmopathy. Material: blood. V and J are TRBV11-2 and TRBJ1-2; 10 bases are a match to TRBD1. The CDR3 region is CASSSGQGIHGYTF. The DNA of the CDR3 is TGTGCCAGCAGCTCGGGACAGGGGATCCATGGCTACACCTTC.